The 25 T cell receptor beta chains listed next were all sequenced from one sample in a study of blood T cell repertoires in COVID-19. TCRdb keeps only in-frame clones here, not all; method: immunoSEQ multiplex PCR. This sample has about 200,000 clones, with about three quarters found just once. Source material: peripheral blood. These receptors all come from a woman aged 70-85 years with acute or convalescent COVID-19.

Concerning this clone itself: The same CDR3 arises from other DNA sequences in this sample as well. The gene calls are TRBV6-5 and TRBJ1-2; 10 bases line up with TRBD1. The CDR3 loop spans 14 amino acids. V lost 5 bases, J lost 4 bases, and 4 bases stayed unmatched. CDR1 is MNHEY, CDR2 SVGAGI, per germline. The CDR3, as DNA: TGTGCCAGCAGTCGACAGGGGGCTGGCTATGGCTACACCTTC. It specifies CASSRQGAGYGYTF.

The chain links TRBV3-1 (or the pseudogene TRBV3-2) to TRBJ2-3, with D perhaps matching TRBD2 (5 bases). The length of the CDR3 is 13 residues. The germline V gene has CDR1 LGHDT and CDR2 YNNKEL (reference sequence). V was shortened by 1 base and J by 4 bases, with 6 bases between the two germline ends. In nucleotides, the CDR3 is TGTGCCAGCAGCCAAGGGACTGCAGATACGCAGTATTTT. Translated: CASSQGTADTQYF.

V and J are TRBV19 and TRBJ2-5; D is uncertain. The V gene's germline CDR1 is LNHDA and CDR2 SQIVND (reference sequence). With 5 bases removed from V and 5 bases from J, the gap between germline ends came to 6 bases. The CDR3 runs to 11 residues. CDR3 in DNA: TGTGCCAGTAGTTCTCGGGAGACCCAGTACTTC. It encodes CASSSRETQYF.

This chain joins TRBV28 and TRBJ1-5, with D perhaps matching TRBD1 (6 bases). Trimming removed 7 bases at V and 2 bases at J, with 18 bases between. The germline CDR1 and CDR2 sequences are MDHEN and SYDVKM. This CDR3 has 16 amino acids. Written as DNA, the CDR3 is TGTGCCAGCACTCCCCGGGGGGGCGCGGGCAATCAGCCCCAGCATTTT. This translates into CASTPRGGAGNQPQHF. Looking up the rest from reference TRBV28 and TRBJ1-5 gives the full variable domain: DVKVTQSSRYLVKRTGEKVFLECVQDMDHENMFWYRQDPGLGLRLIYFSYDVKMKEKGDIPEGYSVSREKKERFSLILESASTNQTSMYLCASTPRGGAGNQPQHFGDGTRLSIL.

J is TRBJ2-7 and V is TRBV5-4; 11 positions agree with TRBD2. The CDR3 covers 15 residues. Germline V CDR1 and CDR2: SGHNT, YYREEE (reference sequence). The J segment lost 1 base and the V segment lost 4 bases, leaving 4 bases of the junction unmatched. CDR3 sequence reads: CASSTGTSGSYEQYF. The DNA of the CDR3 is TGTGCCAGCAGCACCGGGACTAGCGGATCCTACGAGCAGTACTTC.

V usage is TRBV29-1 and J usage is TRBJ2-7, with 9 bases lining up with TRBD1. Germline CDR1 and CDR2: SQVTM and ANQGSEA. The J segment lost 3 bases and the V segment lost 3 bases, leaving 0 bases of the junction unmatched. The CDR3 covers 12 residues. The CDR3 sequence is CSVEDRGYEQYF. The CDR3 DNA follows: TGCAGCGTTGAGGACAGGGGCTACGAGCAGTACTTC.

The chain is built from TRBV7-8 and TRBJ2-7; 13 bases are a match to TRBD2. With 5 bases clipped from V and 1 base from J, the junction kept 5 bases outside the gene matches. This CDR3 is built from 16 residues. Germline V lookup: CDR1 SGHVS, CDR2 FQNEAQ. CDR3 protein: CASSPMTSGGSYEQYF. The CDR3 DNA reads TGTGCCAGCAGCCCTATGACTAGCGGGGGGTCCTACGAGCAGTACTTC.

This CDR3 reads CASSPTRQGPIGYTF. In DNA, the CDR3 is TGTGCCAGCAGCCCGACCCGACAGGGTCCCATTGGCTACACCTTC. The chain is built from TRBV9 and TRBJ1-2; 7 bases are a match to TRBD1. With V trimmed by 4 bases and J by 7 bases, 13 bases remained unmatched. Germline CDR1 is SGDLS and CDR2 is YYNGEE. The CDR3 sequence is 15 residues long.

The chain is built from TRBV5-1 and TRBJ2-7; 8 bases map to TRBD1. This CDR3 has 15 amino acids. J was trimmed by 5 bases and V by 1 base; bases with no gene match: 8. Germline V gene data show CDR1 as SGHRS and CDR2 as YFSETQ. In nucleotides, the CDR3 is TGCGCCAGCAGCTTGTCCCGGGACAGGCAGGACGAGCAGTACTTC. Translation gives CASSLSRDRQDEQYF. The entire variable domain, with the rest obtained from reference TRBV5-1 and TRBJ2-7, is as follows: KAGVTQTPRYLIKTRGQQVTLSCSPISGHRSVSWYQQTPGQGLQFLFEYFSETQRNKGNFPGRFSGRQFSNSRSEMNVSTLELGDSALYLCASSLSRDRQDEQYFGPGTRLTVT.

The chain combines TRBV19 with TRBJ2-2, with 11 bases matching TRBD2. The CDR3 loop spans 16 amino acids. CDR1 and CDR2 (germline): LNHDA, SQIVND (reference sequence). Trimming removed 9 bases from V and 0 bases from J; junction bases left unmatched: 6. The CDR3 spells CASRTSGRANTGELFF. The CDR3 bases are TGTGCCAGCAGGACTAGCGGGCGGGCGAACACCGGGGAGCTGTTTTTT.

This clone has just a few counts. V and J are TRBV3-1 (or the pseudogene TRBV3-2) and TRBJ2-7; D may be TRBD1 (5 bases). CDR1 is LGHDT, CDR2 YNNKEL, per germline (reference sequence). The CDR3 extends over 17 amino acids. V was cut by 1 base and J by 0 bases, with 16 bases left in between. Here the CDR3 reads CASSQGIIGHYSYEQYF. CDR3 DNA: TGTGCCAGCAGCCAAGGAATCATCGGACACTACTCCTACGAGCAGTACTTC.

This rearrangement joins TRBV29-1 to TRBJ2-2; possibly TRBD2 for D (5 bases). There are 12 residues in the CDR3. The V gene lost 5 bases and the J gene lost 3 bases, with 7 bases spanning the gap. Germline loops: CDR1 SQVTM, CDR2 ANQGSEA. Here the CDR3 DNA reads TGCAGCGTTCAGCGGCACACCGGGGAGCTGTTTTTT. This encodes CSVQRHTGELFF.

This clone was observed a handful of times. The chain is built from TRBV7-2 and TRBJ2-2; D possibly corresponds to TRBD2 (5 bases). CDR1 and CDR2 (germline): SGHTA, FQGNSA. The CDR3 has 16 residues. V was shortened by 5 bases and J by 4 bases, with 17 bases between the two germline ends. Written as DNA, the CDR3 is TGTGCCAGCAGCCCCCGAGGGAAGGCCCCCACCGGGGAGCTGTTTTTT. Translated: CASSPRGKAPTGELFF.

V is TRBV5-4 and J is TRBJ1-6; no clear D gene. V lost 2 bases and J lost 10, with 4 bases in between. The germline V gene has CDR1 SGHNT and CDR2 YYREEE (reference sequence). The CDR3 loop spans 11 amino acids. For the CDR3, the DNA is TGTGCCAGCAGCTTCGGGTCACCCCTCCACTTT. The encoded protein is CASSFGSPLHF.

The J gene is TRBJ1-1, the V gene TRBV5-1; D not resolved. V was clipped by 0 bases and J by 0 bases, with 6 bases between them. In germline, CDR1 is SGHRS, CDR2 YFSETQ. This CDR3 has 14 residues. As DNA, the CDR3 is TGCGCCAGCAGCTTGGGACTCATGAACACTGAAGCTTTCTTT. Translated: CASSLGLMNTEAFF.

This chain uses TRBV9 with TRBJ1-6; D is undetermined. Trimming stripped 0 bases from V and 11 bases from J, with 9 bases between. The CDR3 is 13 amino acids. CDR1 and CDR2 (germline): SGDLS, YYNGEE. The CDR3 loop is CASSVGLETPLHF. The CDR3, as DNA: TGTGCCAGCAGCGTAGGTCTGGAGACACCCCTCCACTTT.

The chain carries TRBV18 and TRBJ1-6; 7 bases agree with TRBD1. This CDR3 is built from 16 residues. V lost 3 bases to trimming and J lost 5 bases; unmatched junction nucleotides: 7. CDR1 is KGHSH, CDR2 LQKENI, per germline. CDR3 protein: CASSPYRDSDNSPLHF. The CDR3 DNA reads as TGTGCCAGCTCACCGTACCGGGACAGCGATAATTCACCCCTCCACTTT.

This clone was seen a few times. The chain joins TRBV7-2 to TRBJ2-3, with 9 bases identical to TRBD1. Germline loops: CDR1 SGHTA, CDR2 FQGNSA. The length of the CDR3 is 15 residues. The V and J ends lost 6 bases and 7 bases, in that order; junction bases with no gene match: 11. The CDR3 loop is CASSFTGGASYTQYF. The CDR3 DNA reads TGTGCCAGCAGTTTCACAGGGGGCGCCTCCTATACGCAGTATTTT.

Of note for this clone: This sample includes further DNA sequences coding for the same CDR3. The rearrangement links TRBV5-1 to TRBJ1-3; D gene unclear. The CDR3 sequence is 14 residues long. Per germline, CDR1 SGHRS and CDR2 YFSETQ. Between the trimmed V and J ends, which lost 4 bases and 0 bases, there was a span of 8 bases. The CDR3 protein is CASSLGSSGNTIYF. Written as DNA, the CDR3 is TGCGCCAGCAGCCTTGGCAGCTCTGGAAACACCATATATTTT.

The CDR3 DNA is TGTGCCAGTAGTACCTCAGGGGAGTTTGAAGCTTTCTTT. This gives the protein CASSTSGEFEAFF. The chain combines TRBV19 with TRBJ1-1; D may be TRBD1 (6 bases). Germline assignment: CDR1 LNHDA and CDR2 SQIVND (reference sequence). The CDR3 length is 13 residues. Trimming took off 4 bases at V and 7 bases at J, with 13 bases between the two ends.

V usage is TRBV24-1 and J usage is TRBJ2-1, with D possibly matching TRBD2 (5 bases). Trimming stripped 8 bases from V and 2 bases from J, with 9 bases between. Germline values: CDR1 KGHDR, CDR2 SFDVKD. This CDR3 is built from 13 residues. DNA for the CDR3: TGTGCCACCACCAACGGGGCCTACAATGAGCAGTTCTTC. Its protein is CATTNGAYNEQFF.

The V and J genes are TRBV11-1 and TRBJ2-5; tentatively, D is TRBD1 (5 bases). The CDR3 spans 14 residues. Germline assignment: CDR1 SGHAT and CDR2 FQDESV (reference sequence). V dropped 5 bases and J dropped 4 bases, with 14 bases sitting between them. CDR3 DNA sequence: TGTGCCAGCAGCGCGACAGACTGGGTAGAGACCCAGTACTTC. Translating gives CASSATDWVETQYF.

This chain links TRBV5-4 with TRBJ2-3, with D tentatively TRBD2 (6 bases). The germline V and J ends were trimmed by 4 bases and 4 bases, with 10 bases remaining between them. The CDR3 sequence is 13 residues long. Germline lookup yields CDR1 SGHNT and CDR2 YYREEE (reference sequence). CDR3 nucleotides: TGTGCCAGCAGCGGGGGGACGGCAGATACGCAGTATTTT. It encodes CASSGGTADTQYF.

The CDR3 coding sequence is TGTGCCAGCAGTTACCCCGGGAACTCCTACGAGCAGTACTTC. Protein sequence: CASSYPGNSYEQYF. The V and J genes are TRBV28 and TRBJ2-7, with D maybe TRBD2 (5 bases). Trimming left V 4 bases short and J 0 bases short, with 10 bases between. This CDR3 comprises 14 residues. CDR1 and CDR2 (germline): MDHEN, SYDVKM.

The rearrangement uses TRBV29-1 and TRBJ1-1; D might be TRBD1 (5 bases). Germline assignment: CDR1 SQVTM and CDR2 ANQGSEA. V was shortened by 4 bases and J by 5 bases, with 8 bases between the two germline ends. The CDR3 length is 11 residues. CDR3 coding DNA: TGCAGCGTTGGGGGGAGGACTGAAGCTTTCTTT. It specifies CSVGGRTEAFF.